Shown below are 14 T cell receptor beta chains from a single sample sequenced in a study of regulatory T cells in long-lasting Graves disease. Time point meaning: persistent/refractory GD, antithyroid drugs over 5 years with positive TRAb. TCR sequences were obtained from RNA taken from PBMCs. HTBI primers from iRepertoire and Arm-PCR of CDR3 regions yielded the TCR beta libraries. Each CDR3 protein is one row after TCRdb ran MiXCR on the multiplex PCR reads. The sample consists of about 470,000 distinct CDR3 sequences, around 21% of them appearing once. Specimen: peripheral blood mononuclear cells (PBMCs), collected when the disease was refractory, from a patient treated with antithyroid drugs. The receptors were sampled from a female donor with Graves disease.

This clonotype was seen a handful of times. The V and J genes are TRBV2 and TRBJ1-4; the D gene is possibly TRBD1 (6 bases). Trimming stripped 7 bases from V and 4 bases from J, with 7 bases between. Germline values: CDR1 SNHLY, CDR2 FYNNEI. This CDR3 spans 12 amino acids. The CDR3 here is CASTRGNEKLFF. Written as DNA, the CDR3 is TGTGCCAGCACCAGGGGTAATGAAAAACTGTTTTTT. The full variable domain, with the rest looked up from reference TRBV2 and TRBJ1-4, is EPEVTQTPSHQVTQMGQEVILRCVPISNHLYFYWYRQILGQKVEFLVSFYNNEISEKSEIFDDQFSVERPDGSNFTLKIRSTKLEDSAMYFCASTRGNEKLFFGSGTQLSVL.

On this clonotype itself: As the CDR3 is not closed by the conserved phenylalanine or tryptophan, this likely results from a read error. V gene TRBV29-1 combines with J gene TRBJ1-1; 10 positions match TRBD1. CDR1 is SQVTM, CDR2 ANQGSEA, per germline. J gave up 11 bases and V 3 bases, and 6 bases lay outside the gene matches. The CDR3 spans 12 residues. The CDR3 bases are TGCAGCGTTGAGAACGGACAGGGGGGGGCTTTCCTT. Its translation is CSVENGQGGAFL.

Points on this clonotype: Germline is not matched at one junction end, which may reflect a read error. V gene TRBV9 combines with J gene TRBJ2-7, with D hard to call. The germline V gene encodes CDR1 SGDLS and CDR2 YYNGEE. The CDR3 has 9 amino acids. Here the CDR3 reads CASSVGRNF. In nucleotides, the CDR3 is TGTGCCAGCAGCGTAGGAAGGAACTTC.

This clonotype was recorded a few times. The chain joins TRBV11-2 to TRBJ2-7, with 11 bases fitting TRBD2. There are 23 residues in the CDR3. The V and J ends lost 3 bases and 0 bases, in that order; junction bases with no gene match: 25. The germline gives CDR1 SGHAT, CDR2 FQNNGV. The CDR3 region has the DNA TGTGCCAGCAGCTTTCAGGGGACTTCCTCTGTAGCGGGAGGGCCACCCTTCTCCTACGAGCAGTACTTC. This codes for CASSFQGTSSVAGGPPFSYEQYF. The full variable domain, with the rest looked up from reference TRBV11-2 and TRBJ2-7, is EAGVAQSPRYKIIEKRQSVAFWCNPISGHATLYWYQQILGQGPKLLIQFQNNGVVDDSQLPKDRFSAERLKGVDSTLKIQPAKLEDSAVYLCASSFQGTSSVAGGPPFSYEQYFGPGTRLTVT.

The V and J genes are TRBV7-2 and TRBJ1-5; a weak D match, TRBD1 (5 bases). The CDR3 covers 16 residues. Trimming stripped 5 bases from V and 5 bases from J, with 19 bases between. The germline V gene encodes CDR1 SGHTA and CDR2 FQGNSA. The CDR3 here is CASSPLSGSGDQPQHF. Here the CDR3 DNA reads TGTGCCAGCAGCCCGTTGTCGGGGTCGGGGGATCAGCCCCAGCATTTT.

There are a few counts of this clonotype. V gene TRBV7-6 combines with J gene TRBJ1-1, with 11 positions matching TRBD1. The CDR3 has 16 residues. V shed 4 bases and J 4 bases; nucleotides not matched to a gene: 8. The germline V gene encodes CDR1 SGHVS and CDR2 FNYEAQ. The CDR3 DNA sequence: TGTGCCAGCAGCTCCCCAACCGGGACAGGGGGCACTGAAGCTTTCTTT. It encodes CASSSPTGTGGTEAFF. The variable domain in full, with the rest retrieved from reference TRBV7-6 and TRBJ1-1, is GAGVSQSPRYKVTKRGQDVALRCDPISGHVSLYWYRQALGQGPEFLTYFNYEAQQDKSGLPNDRFSAERPEGSISTLTIQRTEQRDSAMYRCASSSPTGTGGTEAFFGQGTRLTVV.

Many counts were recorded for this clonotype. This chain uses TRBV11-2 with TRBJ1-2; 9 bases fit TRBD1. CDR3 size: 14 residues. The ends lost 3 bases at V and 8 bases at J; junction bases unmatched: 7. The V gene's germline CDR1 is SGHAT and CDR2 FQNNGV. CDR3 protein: CASSFRDRAQGYTF. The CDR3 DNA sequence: TGTGCCAGCAGCTTCCGGGACAGGGCGCAGGGCTACACCTTC.

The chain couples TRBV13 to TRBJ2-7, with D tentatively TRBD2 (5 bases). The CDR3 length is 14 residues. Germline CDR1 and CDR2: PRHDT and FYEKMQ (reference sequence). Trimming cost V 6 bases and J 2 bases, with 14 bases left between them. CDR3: CASRRGGRTYEQYF. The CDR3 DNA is TGTGCCAGCAGAAGAGGAGGACGGACCTACGAGCAGTACTTC.

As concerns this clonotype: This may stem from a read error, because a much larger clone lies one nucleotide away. In nucleotides, the CDR3 is TGTGCCACCAGCAGCACCGACAGTGGGGGCTGCACCTTC. It yields the protein CATSSTDSGGCTF. This chain links TRBV15 with TRBJ1-2, with D maybe TRBD1 (6 bases). Germline V gene data show CDR1 as LNHNV and CDR2 as YYDKDF (reference sequence). The CDR3 has 13 residues.

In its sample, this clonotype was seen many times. Here the CDR3 DNA reads TGTGCCAGCAGTGATTACAGGGGGCACGAAACTGTTAGGAATGAAAAACTGTTTTTT. Its translation is CASSDYRGHETVRNEKLFF. The rearrangement joins TRBV25-1 to TRBJ1-4; 9 bases are a match to TRBD1. Germline V CDR1 and CDR2: MGHDK, SYGVNS. This CDR3 has 19 residues. Trimming took 3 bases from V and 5 from J; bases not matched to a gene: 16.

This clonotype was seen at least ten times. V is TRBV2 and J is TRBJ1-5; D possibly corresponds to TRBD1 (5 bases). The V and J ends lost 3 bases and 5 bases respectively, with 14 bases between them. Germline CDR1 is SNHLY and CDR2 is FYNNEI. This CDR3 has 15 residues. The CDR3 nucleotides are TGTGCCAGCAGTGACGGGCAGGGCCTTTATCAGCCCCAGCATTTT. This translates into CASSDGQGLYQPQHF.

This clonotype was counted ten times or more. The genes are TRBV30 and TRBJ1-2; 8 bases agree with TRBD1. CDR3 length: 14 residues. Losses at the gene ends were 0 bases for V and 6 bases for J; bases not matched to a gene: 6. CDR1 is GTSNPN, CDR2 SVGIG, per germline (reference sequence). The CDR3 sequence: CAWSVRQGADGYTF. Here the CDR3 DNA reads TGTGCCTGGAGTGTACGCCAGGGGGCTGATGGCTACACCTTC.

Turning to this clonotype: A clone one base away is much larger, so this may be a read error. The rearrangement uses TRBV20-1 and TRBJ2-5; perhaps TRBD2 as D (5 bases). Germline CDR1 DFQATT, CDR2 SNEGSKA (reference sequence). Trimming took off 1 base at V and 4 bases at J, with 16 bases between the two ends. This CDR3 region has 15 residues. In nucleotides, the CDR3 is TGCAGTGCTAGAGGAATAGCGAGAGAAGGAGAGACCCAGTACTTC. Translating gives CSARGIAREGETQYF.

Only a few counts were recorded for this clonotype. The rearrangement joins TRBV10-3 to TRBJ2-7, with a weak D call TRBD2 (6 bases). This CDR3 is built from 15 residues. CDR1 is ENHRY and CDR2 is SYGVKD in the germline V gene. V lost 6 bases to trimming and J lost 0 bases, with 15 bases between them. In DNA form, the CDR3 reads TGTGCCATCAGCCCTGGGAGGCGGATCTCCTACGAGCAGTACTTC. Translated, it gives CAISPGRRISYEQYF.